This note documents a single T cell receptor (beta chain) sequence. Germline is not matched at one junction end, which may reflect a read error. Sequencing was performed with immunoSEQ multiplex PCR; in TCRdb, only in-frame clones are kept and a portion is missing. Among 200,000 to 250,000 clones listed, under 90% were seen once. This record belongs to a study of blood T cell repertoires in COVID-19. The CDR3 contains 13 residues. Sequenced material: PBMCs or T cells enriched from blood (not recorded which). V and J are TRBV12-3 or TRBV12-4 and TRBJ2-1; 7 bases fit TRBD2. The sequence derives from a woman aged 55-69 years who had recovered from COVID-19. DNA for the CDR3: TGTGCCAGCAGTTTTGGGGGGGGACCGAAGGGACTCTTC. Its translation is CASSFGGGPKGLF.